This T cell receptor beta chain was retrieved from a study of blood T cell repertoires in COVID-19. V lost 2 bases and J 5 bases, leaving 6 bases between the germline ends. CDR1 is SGHVS and CDR2 is FQNEAQ in the germline V gene. This CDR3 has 12 amino acids. Original analysis: Estimation of nucleated cell counts was performed using reference gene primer amplification. Assay used: immunoSEQ multiplex PCR; TCRdb lists only in-frame clones, some missing. The DNA was the basis for D and trimming; V, J and clone size are from that table. The sample lists tens of thousands of clones, roughly 87% seen once, with 15% in the top ten. Comment on this clone: Other DNA sequences from this sample encode an identical CDR3 as well.

The sequenced sample consisted of peripheral blood. This sequence joins TRBV7-8 and TRBJ2-5, with D possibly TRBD1 on 5 matching bases. The source is a male donor with acute or convalescent COVID-19. The CDR3 sequence is CASSLSGETQYF. CDR3 nucleotide sequence: TGTGCCAGCAGCTTATCAGGGGAGACCCAGTACTTC. Together with reference TRBV7-8 and TRBJ2-5, the CDR3 gives the full variable domain: GAGVSQSPRYKVAKRGQDVALRCDPISGHVSLFWYQQALGQGPEFLTYFQNEAQLDKSGLPSDRFFAERPEGSVSTLKIQRTQQEDSAVYLCASSLSGETQYFGPGTRLLVL.